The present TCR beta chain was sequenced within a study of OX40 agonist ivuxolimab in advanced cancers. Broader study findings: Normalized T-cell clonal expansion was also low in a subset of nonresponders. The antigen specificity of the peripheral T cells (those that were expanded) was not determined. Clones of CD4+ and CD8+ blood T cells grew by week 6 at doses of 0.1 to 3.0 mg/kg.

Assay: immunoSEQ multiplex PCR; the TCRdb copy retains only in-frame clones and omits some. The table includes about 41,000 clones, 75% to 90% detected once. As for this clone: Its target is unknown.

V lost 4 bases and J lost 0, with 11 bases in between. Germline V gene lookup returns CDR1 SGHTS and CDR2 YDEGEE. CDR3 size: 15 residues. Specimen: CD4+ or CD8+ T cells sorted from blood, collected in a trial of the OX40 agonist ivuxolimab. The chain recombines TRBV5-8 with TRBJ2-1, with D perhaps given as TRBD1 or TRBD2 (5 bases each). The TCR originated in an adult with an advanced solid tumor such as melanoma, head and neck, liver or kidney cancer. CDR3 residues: CASSPWGSSYNEQFF. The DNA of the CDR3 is TGTGCCAGCAGCCCGTGGGGGTCCTCCTACAATGAGCAGTTCTTC. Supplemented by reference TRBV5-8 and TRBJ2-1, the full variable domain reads EAGVTQSPTHLIKTRGQQATLRCSPISGHTSVYWYQQALGLGLQFLLWYDEGEERNRGNFPPRFSGRQFPNYSSELNVNALELEDSALYLCASSPWGSSYNEQFFGPGTRLTVL.